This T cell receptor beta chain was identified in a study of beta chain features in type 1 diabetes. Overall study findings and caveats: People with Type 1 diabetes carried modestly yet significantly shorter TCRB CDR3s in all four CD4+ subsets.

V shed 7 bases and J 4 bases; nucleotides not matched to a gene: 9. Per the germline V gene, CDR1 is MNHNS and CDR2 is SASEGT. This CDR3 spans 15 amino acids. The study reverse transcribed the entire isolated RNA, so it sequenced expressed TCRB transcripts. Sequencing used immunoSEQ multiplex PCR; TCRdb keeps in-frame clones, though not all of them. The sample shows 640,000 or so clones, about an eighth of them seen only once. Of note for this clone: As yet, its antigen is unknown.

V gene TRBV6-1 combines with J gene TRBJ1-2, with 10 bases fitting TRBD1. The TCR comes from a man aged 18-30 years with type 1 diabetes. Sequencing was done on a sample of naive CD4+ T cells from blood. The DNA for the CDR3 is TGTGCCAGCACCGGAAGGCGGGACAGGGGCTATGGCTACACCTTC. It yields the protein CASTGRRDRGYGYTF.